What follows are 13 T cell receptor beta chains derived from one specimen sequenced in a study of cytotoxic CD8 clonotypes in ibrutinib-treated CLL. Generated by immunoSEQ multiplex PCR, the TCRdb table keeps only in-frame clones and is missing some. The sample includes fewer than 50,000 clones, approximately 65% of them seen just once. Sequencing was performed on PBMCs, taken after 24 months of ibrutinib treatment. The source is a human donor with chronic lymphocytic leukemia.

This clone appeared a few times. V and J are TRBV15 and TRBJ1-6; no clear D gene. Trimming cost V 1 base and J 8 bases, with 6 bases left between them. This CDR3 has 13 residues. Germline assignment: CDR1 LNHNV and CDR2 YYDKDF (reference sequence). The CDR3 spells CATSRGFDSPLHF. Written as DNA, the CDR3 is TGTGCCACCAGCAGAGGTTTTGATTCACCCCTCCACTTT.

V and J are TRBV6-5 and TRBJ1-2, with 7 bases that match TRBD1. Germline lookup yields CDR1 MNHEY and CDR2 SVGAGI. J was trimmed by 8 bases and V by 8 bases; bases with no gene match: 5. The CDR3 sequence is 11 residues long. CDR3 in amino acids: CASGRGKGYTF. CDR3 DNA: TGTGCCAGCGGCAGGGGGAAGGGCTACACCTTC.

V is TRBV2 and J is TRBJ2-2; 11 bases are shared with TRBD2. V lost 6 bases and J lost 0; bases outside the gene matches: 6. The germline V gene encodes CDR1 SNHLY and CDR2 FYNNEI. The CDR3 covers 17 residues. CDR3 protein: CASRPGLADANTGELFF. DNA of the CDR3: TGTGCCAGCAGGCCGGGACTAGCGGATGCGAACACCGGGGAGCTGTTTTTT. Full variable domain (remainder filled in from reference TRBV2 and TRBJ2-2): EPEVTQTPSHQVTQMGQEVILRCVPISNHLYFYWYRQILGQKVEFLVSFYNNEISEKSEIFDDQFSVERPDGSNFTLKIRSTKLEDSAMYFCASRPGLADANTGELFFGEGSRLTVL.

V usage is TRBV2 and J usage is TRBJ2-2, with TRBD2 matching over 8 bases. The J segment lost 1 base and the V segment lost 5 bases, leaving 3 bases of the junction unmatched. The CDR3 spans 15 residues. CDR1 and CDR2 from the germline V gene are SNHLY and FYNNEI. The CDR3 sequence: CASSPSGLNTGELFF. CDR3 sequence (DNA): TGTGCCAGCAGTCCTAGCGGGCTGAACACCGGGGAGCTGTTTTTT.

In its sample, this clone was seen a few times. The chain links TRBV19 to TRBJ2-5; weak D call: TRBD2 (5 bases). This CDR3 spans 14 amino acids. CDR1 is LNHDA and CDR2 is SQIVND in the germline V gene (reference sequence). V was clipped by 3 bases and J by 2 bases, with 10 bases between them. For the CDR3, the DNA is TGTGCCAGTAGTATTCCGGGGTGGCAAGAGACCCAGTACTTC. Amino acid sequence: CASSIPGWQETQYF.

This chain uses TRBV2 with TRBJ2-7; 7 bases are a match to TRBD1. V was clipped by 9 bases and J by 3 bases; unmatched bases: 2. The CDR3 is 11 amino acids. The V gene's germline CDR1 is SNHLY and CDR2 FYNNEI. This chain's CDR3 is CASGQVYEQYF. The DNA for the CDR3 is TGTGCCAGTGGACAGGTCTACGAGCAGTACTTC.

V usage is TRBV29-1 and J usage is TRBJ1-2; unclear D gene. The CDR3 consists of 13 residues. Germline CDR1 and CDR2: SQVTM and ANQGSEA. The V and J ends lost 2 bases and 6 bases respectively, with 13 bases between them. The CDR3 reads CSVEREVEDGYTF. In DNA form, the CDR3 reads TGCAGCGTTGAACGCGAGGTGGAGGATGGCTACACCTTC. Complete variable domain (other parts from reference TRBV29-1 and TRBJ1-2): SAVISQKPSRDICQRGTSLTIQCQVDSQVTMMFWYRQQPGQSLTLIATANQGSEATYESGFVIDKFPISRPNLTFSTLTVSNMSPEDSSIYLCSVEREVEDGYTFGSGTRLTVV.

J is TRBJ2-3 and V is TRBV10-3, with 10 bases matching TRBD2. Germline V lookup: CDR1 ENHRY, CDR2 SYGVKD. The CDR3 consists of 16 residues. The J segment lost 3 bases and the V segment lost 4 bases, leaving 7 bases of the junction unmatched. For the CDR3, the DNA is TGTGCCATCAGTGCTGGGACTAGCGTACCTACAGATACGCAGTATTTT. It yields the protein CAISAGTSVPTDTQYF.

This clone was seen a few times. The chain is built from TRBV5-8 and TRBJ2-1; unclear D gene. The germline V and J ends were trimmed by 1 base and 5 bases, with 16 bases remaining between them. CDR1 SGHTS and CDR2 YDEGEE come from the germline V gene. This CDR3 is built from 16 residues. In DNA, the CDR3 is TGTGCCAGCAGCTTGATGTTTGTGGTCCCACACAATGAGCAGTTCTTC. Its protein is CASSLMFVVPHNEQFF.

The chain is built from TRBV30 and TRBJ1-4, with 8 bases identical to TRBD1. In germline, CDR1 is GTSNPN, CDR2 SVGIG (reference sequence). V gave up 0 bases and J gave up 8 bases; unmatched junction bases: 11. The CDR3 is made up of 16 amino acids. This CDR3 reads CAWSVFPGQVGEKLFF. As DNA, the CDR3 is TGTGCCTGGAGTGTATTCCCGGGACAGGTGGGGGAAAAACTGTTTTTT.

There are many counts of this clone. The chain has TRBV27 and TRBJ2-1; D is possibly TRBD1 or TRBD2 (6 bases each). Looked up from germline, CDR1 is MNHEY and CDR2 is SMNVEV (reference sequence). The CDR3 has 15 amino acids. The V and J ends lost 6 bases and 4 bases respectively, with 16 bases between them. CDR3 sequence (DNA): TGTGCCAGCAGGGGGGCGTTGGAGGGGTACAATGAGCAGTTCTTC. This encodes CASRGALEGYNEQFF.

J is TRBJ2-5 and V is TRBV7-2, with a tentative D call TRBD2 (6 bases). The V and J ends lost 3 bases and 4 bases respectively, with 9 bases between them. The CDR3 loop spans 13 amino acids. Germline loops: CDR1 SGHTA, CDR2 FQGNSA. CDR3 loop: CASSFGEVETQYF. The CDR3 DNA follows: TGTGCCAGCAGCTTCGGGGAGGTAGAGACCCAGTACTTC.

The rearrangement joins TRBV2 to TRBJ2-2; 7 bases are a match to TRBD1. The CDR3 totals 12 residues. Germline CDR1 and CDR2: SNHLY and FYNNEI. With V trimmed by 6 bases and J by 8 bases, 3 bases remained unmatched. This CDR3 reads CASRRQGGELFF. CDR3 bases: TGTGCCAGCAGGAGACAGGGTGGGGAGCTGTTTTTT. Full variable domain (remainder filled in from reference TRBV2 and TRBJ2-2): EPEVTQTPSHQVTQMGQEVILRCVPISNHLYFYWYRQILGQKVEFLVSFYNNEISEKSEIFDDQFSVERPDGSNFTLKIRSTKLEDSAMYFCASRRQGGELFFGEGSRLTVL.